The rows below give T cell receptor beta chains drawn from one sample of a study of T-cell reconstitution after alpha-beta-depleted transplantation in children. TCRdb re-analysed the PCR reads in MiXCR, keeping a single row per CDR3 protein. The table records about 360,000 distinct CDR3 sequences, 13% of them present only once. The starting material was PBMCs, obtained from the stem cell graft. All receptors come from a human donor who donated a stem cell graft to a child with Fanconi anemia. Each CDR3 is given with its conserved first and last residue. A D gene is named only where the DNA matches it firmly. Rows may omit the clone size; those that give it use once, few, many or a size class.

D: -
V: TRBV5-1
size: many
J: TRBJ1-1
DNA: TGCGCCAGCAGCTTGAGGACAGAACATGAAGCTTTCTTT
CDR3: CASSLRTEHEAFF

D: TRBD1
V: TRBV20-1
size: -
J: TRBJ1-6
DNA: TGCAGTGCTAGAGATTTACAGGGGGACGTCGACCTCCACTTT
CDR3: CSARDLQGDVDLHF

D: TRBD2
V: TRBV7-2
size: many
J: TRBJ2-2
DNA: TGTGCCAGCAGCTTGCCGGGACTACCTAACACCGGGGAGCTGTTTTTT
CDR3: CASSLPGLPNTGELFF

D: -
V: TRBV5-5
size: -
J: TRBJ1-3
DNA: TGTGCCAGCAGCTTGGTAGGGGCAGGGTATGGAAACACCATATATTTT
CDR3: CASSLVGAGYGNTIYF

D: -
V: TRBV12-3/TRBV12-4
size: many
J: TRBJ1-6
DNA: TGTGCCAGCAGTTTTCGGGAGCCGAGCAATTCACCCCTCCACTTT
CDR3: CASSFREPSNSPLHF

D: TRBD1
V: TRBV7-2
size: -
J: TRBJ2-2
DNA: TGTGCCAGCAGCCGCGTGGGACAGGTTGGCACCGGGGAGCTGTTTTTT
CDR3: CASSRVGQVGTGELFF

D: -
V: TRBV6-6
size: few
J: TRBJ2-7
DNA: TGTGCCAGCAGGGACAGTTCCTCCTACGAGCAGTACTTC
CDR3: CASRDSSSYEQYF

D: -
V: TRBV4-2
size: -
J: TRBJ1-5
DNA: TGTGCCAGCAGCCAAGTTGGTGGGGGGAGCAATCAGCCCCAGCATTTT
CDR3: CASSQVGGGSNQPQHF

D: TRBD1
V: TRBV20-1
size: many
J: TRBJ2-3
DNA: TGCAGTGCATATCCACAGGGGGCGGATACGCAGTATTTT
CDR3: CSAYPQGADTQYF

D: -
V: TRBV11-2
size: -
J: TRBJ1-2
DNA: TGTGCCAGCAGCTTAGGGACACAGGGATACGGCTACACCTTC
CDR3: CASSLGTQGYGYTF

D: TRBD1
V: TRBV5-1
size: many
J: TRBJ1-2
DNA: TGCGCCAGCAGCCCCGGGACAGGGATGGATAGCTATGGCTACACCTTC
CDR3: CASSPGTGMDSYGYTF

D: -
V: TRBV6-1
size: -
J: TRBJ1-2
DNA: TGTGCCAGCAGTGAATCCAGGTCTGGCTACACCTTC
CDR3: CASSESRSGYTF

D: TRBD2
V: TRBV5-1
size: few
J: TRBJ2-5
DNA: TGCGCCAGCAGCTTACTGTTAGCGGGGGGGCGAGAGACCCAGTACTTC
CDR3: CASSLLLAGGRETQYF

D: -
V: TRBV29-1
size: few
J: TRBJ2-1
DNA: TGCAGCGTTGAGTTTGTCCCCTACAATGAGCAGTTCTTC
CDR3: CSVEFVPYNEQFF

D: TRBD1
V: TRBV25-1
size: -
J: TRBJ2-1
DNA: TGTGCCAGCAGTTCTGGGACAGGGGACGTAGCCGAGCAGTTCTTC
CDR3: CASSSGTGDVAEQFF

D: TRBD1
V: TRBV18
size: -
J: TRBJ2-7
DNA: TGTGCCAGCTCGATGGACAGGGCCAATGAGCAGTACTTC
CDR3: CASSMDRANEQYF

D: TRBD1
V: TRBV25-1
size: many
J: TRBJ2-5
DNA: TGTGCCAGCAGTGAATATCAGGGGGCGGGAGAGACCCAGTACTTC
CDR3: CASSEYQGAGETQYF

D: -
V: TRBV6-2/TRBV6-3
size: few
J: TRBJ2-2
DNA: TGTGCCAGCAGCTCTAAGGGGTCGGCCACCGGGGAGCTGTTTTTT
CDR3: CASSSKGSATGELFF

D: TRBD1
V: TRBV7-2
size: few
J: TRBJ1-1
DNA: TGTGCCAGCAGCTCAGGGGGCGGACACACTGAAGCTTTCTTT
CDR3: CASSSGGGHTEAFF

D: TRBD2
V: TRBV12-3/TRBV12-4
size: -
J: TRBJ2-1
DNA: TGTGCCAGCAGAAGACTAGCGGGGGGTATCTATGAGCAGTTCTTC
CDR3: CASRRLAGGIYEQFF

D: -
V: TRBV4-3
size: many
J: TRBJ2-3
DNA: TGCGCCAGCAGCCAAGGAGGGGGAGGAGATACGCAGTATTTT
CDR3: CASSQGGGGDTQYF

D: TRBD1
V: TRBV6-2/TRBV6-3
size: many
J: TRBJ1-2
DNA: TGTGCCAGCAGTTCTCACGACAGGGAACCTAATGGCTACACCTTC
CDR3: CASSSHDREPNGYTF

D: -
V: TRBV10-3
size: -
J: TRBJ1-3
DNA: TGTGCCATCAGTGATACGGGGATCTCTGGAAACACCATATATTTT
CDR3: CAISDTGISGNTIYF

D: -
V: TRBV4-2
size: -
J: TRBJ1-5
DNA: TGTGCCAGCAGCCAGACGGGCCAGGGGAGCAATCAGCCCCAGCATTTT
CDR3: CASSQTGQGSNQPQHF

D: -
V: TRBV28
size: -
J: TRBJ1-1
DNA: TGTGCCAGCAGTCTCATATTACAGGGCTACATGAACACTGAAGCTTTCTTT
CDR3: CASSLILQGYMNTEAFF

D: -
V: TRBV28
size: -
J: TRBJ1-2
DNA: TGTGCCAGCAGTCCAACAGGGATTAGCTACACCTTC
CDR3: CASSPTGISYTF

D: TRBD1
V: TRBV11-1
size: few
J: TRBJ1-6
DNA: TGTGCCAGCGCTACGGGACAGTATAATTCACCCCTCCACTTT
CDR3: CASATGQYNSPLHF

D: TRBD2
V: TRBV5-1
size: -
J: TRBJ2-3
DNA: TGCGCCAGCAGCTCTCGGACTAGCGGGGGATCAGATACGCAGTATTTT
CDR3: CASSSRTSGGSDTQYF

D: TRBD2
V: TRBV2
size: few
J: TRBJ2-3
DNA: TGTGCCAGGAAATCGGGGACTAGCGGGGGTACGCAGTATTTT
CDR3: CARKSGTSGGTQYF

D: TRBD2
V: TRBV29-1
size: -
J: TRBJ2-5
DNA: TGCAGCGCCCCTGGGGGACTACAGGAGACCCAGTACTTC
CDR3: CSAPGGLQETQYF

D: -
V: TRBV7-2
size: few
J: TRBJ1-2
DNA: TGTGCCAGCAGCCCTCATGACAGTCGTCTTATGGGCTACACCTTC
CDR3: CASSPHDSRLMGYTF

D: -
V: TRBV9
size: many
J: TRBJ2-3
DNA: TGTGCCAGCAGCCCACTTACCGGGCTAATCACAGATACGCAGTATTTT
CDR3: CASSPLTGLITDTQYF

D: TRBD1
V: TRBV6-1
size: -
J: TRBJ2-7
DNA: TGTGCCAGCAGTCGACAGGGCGTTGACTCCTACGAGCAGTACTTC
CDR3: CASSRQGVDSYEQYF

D: -
V: TRBV7-9
size: -
J: TRBJ1-2
DNA: TGTGCCAGCAGCTTAGAGGGAGGGACTGGCTACACCTTC
CDR3: CASSLEGGTGYTF

D: TRBD1
V: TRBV27
size: -
J: TRBJ1-1
DNA: TGTGCCACCATGACAGGGTTGGCTGAAGCTTTCTTT
CDR3: CATMTGLAEAFF

D: TRBD1
V: TRBV27
size: -
J: TRBJ1-2
DNA: TGTGCCACCAGTTTTGGGACAGGGGGTAGCGGCTACACCTTC
CDR3: CATSFGTGGSGYTF

D: TRBD1
V: TRBV12-3/TRBV12-4
size: many
J: TRBJ2-7
DNA: TGTGCCAGCAGTCCCTCGGGGACAGGGGTCTACGAGCAGTACTTC
CDR3: CASSPSGTGVYEQYF

D: TRBD2
V: TRBV4-2
size: few
J: TRBJ2-1
DNA: TGTGCCAGCAGCCCCTTAGGCGGGAGCGCCTACAATGAGCAGTTCTTC
CDR3: CASSPLGGSAYNEQFF

D: -
V: TRBV29-1
size: many
J: TRBJ2-7
DNA: TGCAGCGTTACGGACACTTCCTACGAGCAGTACTTC
CDR3: CSVTDTSYEQYF

D: TRBD1
V: TRBV29-1
size: few
J: TRBJ2-2
DNA: TGCAGCGTGACAGGGACGAACACCGGGGAGCTGTTTTTT
CDR3: CSVTGTNTGELFF

D: -
V: TRBV5-1
size: few
J: TRBJ2-5
DNA: TGCGCCAGCAGCCCCCGACCGACTACCGGAGGGGAGACCCAGTACTTC
CDR3: CASSPRPTTGGETQYF

D: -
V: TRBV13
size: -
J: TRBJ1-1
DNA: TGTGCCAGCAGCTTAATGGGGGGGATGAACACTGAAGCTTTCTTT
CDR3: CASSLMGGMNTEAFF

D: TRBD2
V: TRBV19
size: -
J: TRBJ2-1
DNA: TGTGCCAGTAGTGGACGAGCGGGGAGCTCCTACAATGAGCAGTTCTTC
CDR3: CASSGRAGSSYNEQFF

D: -
V: TRBV7-9
size: -
J: TRBJ1-2
DNA: TGTGCCAGCAGCCAAATGAACGACTTATATGGCTACACCTTC
CDR3: CASSQMNDLYGYTF

D: TRBD1
V: TRBV28
size: -
J: TRBJ1-1
DNA: TGTGCCAGCAGTACACGGACAGGGTCGGGTACTGAAGCTTTCTTT
CDR3: CASSTRTGSGTEAFF

D: -
V: TRBV27
size: -
J: TRBJ2-5
DNA: TGTGCCAGCAGTTTCGTAGGGGGGGACCAGACCCAGTACTTC
CDR3: CASSFVGGDQTQYF

D: -
V: TRBV7-3
size: many
J: TRBJ1-1
DNA: TGTGCCAGCAGCTTAAGCTACAGGGCTGAAGCTTTCTTT
CDR3: CASSLSYRAEAFF

D: TRBD2
V: TRBV12-3/TRBV12-4
size: many
J: TRBJ2-1
DNA: TGTGCCAGCATCCCTTTTTCCGGGGGGGATCTCGATGAGCAGTTCTTC
CDR3: CASIPFSGGDLDEQFF

D: TRBD1
V: TRBV5-1
size: few
J: TRBJ1-6
DNA: TGCGCCAGCAGCTTGGGGACAGGGTCTGAATCACCCCTCCACTTT
CDR3: CASSLGTGSESPLHF

D: -
V: TRBV20-1
size: few
J: TRBJ2-1
DNA: TGCAGTGCTAGCCAAGGACGGGACTACAATGAGCAGTTCTTC
CDR3: CSASQGRDYNEQFF

D: TRBD1
V: TRBV29-1
size: -
J: TRBJ2-5
DNA: TGCAGCCTTTCCCGACAGGGGTCACCCCAAGAGACCCAGTACTTC
CDR3: CSLSRQGSPQETQYF

D: TRBD1
V: TRBV20-1
size: few
J: TRBJ1-2
DNA: TGCAGTGCTGAGGACAGGTCCTATGGCTACACCTTC
CDR3: CSAEDRSYGYTF

D: -
V: TRBV20-1
size: -
J: TRBJ2-1
DNA: TGCAGTGCTAGAGATGTCCGTCCCGAGCAGTTCTTC
CDR3: CSARDVRPEQFF

D: -
V: TRBV12-3/TRBV12-4
size: many
J: TRBJ2-3
DNA: TGTGCCAGCAGTCCTCCAGGGATCAACACAGATACGCAGTATTTT
CDR3: CASSPPGINTDTQYF

D: -
V: TRBV18
size: -
J: TRBJ1-1
DNA: TGTGCCAGCTCCTACGACAGGCTAGAAGCTTTCTTT
CDR3: CASSYDRLEAFF

D: -
V: TRBV10-3
size: few
J: TRBJ1-3
DNA: TGTGCCATCAGTGATAGTCTTAGCTCTGGAAACACCATATATTTT
CDR3: CAISDSLSSGNTIYF

D: TRBD2
V: TRBV6-2/TRBV6-3
size: -
J: TRBJ2-3
DNA: TGTGCCAGCAGTTACTCCTTAGCGGGCGTCACAGATACGCAGTATTTT
CDR3: CASSYSLAGVTDTQYF

D: TRBD2
V: TRBV20-1
size: -
J: TRBJ2-2
DNA: TGCAGTGCTAGCCCCGGACTAGCGGGGGCCACCGGGGAGCTGTTTTTT
CDR3: CSASPGLAGATGELFF

D: -
V: TRBV13
size: many
J: TRBJ1-1
DNA: TGTGCCAGCAGCTCCTCGAACACTGAAGCTTTCTTT
CDR3: CASSSSNTEAFF